This TCR beta chain was sequenced for a study of shared clonotypes between healthy human individuals. Notes on the study in general: Roughly 5% of naive CD4 clonotypes were shared across a handful of donors. Depth was large, yet rarefaction showed that sorted-subset sequencing was incomplete.

Donors comprised only Caucasian adults living in Nashville, Tennessee. The CDR3 spans 14 residues. Trimming stripped 2 bases from V and 3 bases from J, with 8 bases between. Germline lookup yields CDR1 MNHNS and CDR2 SASEGT. Libraries were prepared by immunoSEQ multiplex PCR; TCRdb keeps only in-frame clonotypes and omits some of them. The data show 1.5 million to 1.9 million clones, 95% to 99% seen once. A remark on this clone: Its antigen is currently unknown.

Sequenced input: naive CD4+ T cells sorted from blood. Subset described: CD45RA+ positively selected. The origin of this receptor is a man aged 25 to 40 in good health. V is TRBV6-1 and J is TRBJ1-5; D remains unclear. This CDR3 reads CASSELSVNQPQHF. The CDR3 DNA sequence: TGTGCCAGCAGTGAACTGTCAGTCAATCAGCCCCAGCATTTT.